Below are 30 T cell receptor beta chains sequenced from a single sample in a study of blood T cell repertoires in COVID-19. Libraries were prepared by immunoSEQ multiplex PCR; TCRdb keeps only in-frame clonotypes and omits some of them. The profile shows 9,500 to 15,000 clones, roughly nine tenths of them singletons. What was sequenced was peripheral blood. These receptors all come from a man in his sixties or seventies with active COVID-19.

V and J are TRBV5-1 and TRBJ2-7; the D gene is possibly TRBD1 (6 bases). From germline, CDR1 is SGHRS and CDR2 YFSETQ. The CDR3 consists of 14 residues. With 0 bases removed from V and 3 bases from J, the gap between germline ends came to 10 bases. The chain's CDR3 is CASSLGYRDYEQYF. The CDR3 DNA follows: TGCGCCAGCAGCTTGGGGTACAGGGACTACGAGCAGTACTTC. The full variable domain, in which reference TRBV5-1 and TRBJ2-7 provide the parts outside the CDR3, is KAGVTQTPRYLIKTRGQQVTLSCSPISGHRSVSWYQQTPGQGLQFLFEYFSETQRNKGNFPGRFSGRQFSNSRSEMNVSTLELGDSALYLCASSLGYRDYEQYFGPGTRLTVT.

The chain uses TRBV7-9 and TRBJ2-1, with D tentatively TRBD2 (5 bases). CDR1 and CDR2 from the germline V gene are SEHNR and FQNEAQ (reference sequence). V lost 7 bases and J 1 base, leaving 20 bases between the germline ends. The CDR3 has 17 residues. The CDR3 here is CASIIPTRGSSYNEQFF. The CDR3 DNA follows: TGTGCCAGCATCATTCCAACCCGGGGATCTTCCTACAATGAGCAGTTCTTC.

The CDR3 region is CAWSAQGAFGYTF. In nucleotides, the CDR3 is TGTGCCTGGAGTGCGCAGGGGGCTTTTGGCTACACCTTC. This chain connects TRBV30 to TRBJ1-2; 8 nucleotides align to TRBD1. V shed 1 base, J shed 7 bases, and the junction held 5 bases outside the gene matches. Germline CDR1 and CDR2: GTSNPN and SVGIG (reference sequence). CDR3 length: 13 residues.

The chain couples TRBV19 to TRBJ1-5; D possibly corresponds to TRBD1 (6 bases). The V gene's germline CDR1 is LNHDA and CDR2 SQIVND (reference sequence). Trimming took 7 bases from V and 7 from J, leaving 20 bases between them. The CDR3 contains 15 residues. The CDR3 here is CASTTSSGQLQPQHF. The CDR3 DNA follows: TGTGCCAGTACCACAAGCTCCGGACAGTTACAGCCCCAGCATTTT.

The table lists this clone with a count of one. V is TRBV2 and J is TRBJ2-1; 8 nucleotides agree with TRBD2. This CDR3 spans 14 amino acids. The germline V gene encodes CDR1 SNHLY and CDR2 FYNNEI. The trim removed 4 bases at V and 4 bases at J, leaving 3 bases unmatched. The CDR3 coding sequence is TGTGCCAGCAGTGTCAGCGGGAGTTACAATGAGCAGTTCTTC. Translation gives CASSVSGSYNEQFF.

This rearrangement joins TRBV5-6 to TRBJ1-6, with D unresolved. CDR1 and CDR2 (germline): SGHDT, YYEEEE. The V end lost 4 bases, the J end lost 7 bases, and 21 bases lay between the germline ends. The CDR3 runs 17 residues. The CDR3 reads CASSHPSLQGVNSPLHF. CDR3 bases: TGTGCCAGCAGCCACCCCTCTCTGCAAGGAGTCAATTCACCCCTCCACTTT.

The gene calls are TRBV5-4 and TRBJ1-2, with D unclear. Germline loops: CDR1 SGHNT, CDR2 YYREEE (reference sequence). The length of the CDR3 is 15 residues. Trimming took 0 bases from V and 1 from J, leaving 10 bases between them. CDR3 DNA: TGTGCCAGCAGCTTGGGTACGAGTAGTAACTATGGCTACACCTTC. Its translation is CASSLGTSSNYGYTF.

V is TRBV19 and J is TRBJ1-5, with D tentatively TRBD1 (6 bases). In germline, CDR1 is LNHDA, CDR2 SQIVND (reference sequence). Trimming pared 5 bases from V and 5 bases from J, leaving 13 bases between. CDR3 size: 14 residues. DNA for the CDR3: TGTGCCAGTAGTGAACAGGGATGGGATCAGCCCCAGCATTTT. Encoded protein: CASSEQGWDQPQHF.

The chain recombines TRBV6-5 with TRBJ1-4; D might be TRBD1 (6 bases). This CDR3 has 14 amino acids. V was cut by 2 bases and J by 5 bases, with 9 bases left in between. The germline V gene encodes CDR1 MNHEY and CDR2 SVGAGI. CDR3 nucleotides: TGTGCCAGCAGTTACGGACAGCCCAATGAAAAACTGTTTTTT. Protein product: CASSYGQPNEKLFF.

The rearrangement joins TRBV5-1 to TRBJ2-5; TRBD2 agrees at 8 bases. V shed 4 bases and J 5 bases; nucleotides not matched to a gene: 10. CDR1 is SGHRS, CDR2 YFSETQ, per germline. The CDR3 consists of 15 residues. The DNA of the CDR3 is TGCGCCAGCAGCCCCCTAGCGGGCCCTTATGAGACCCAGTACTTC. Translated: CASSPLAGPYETQYF.

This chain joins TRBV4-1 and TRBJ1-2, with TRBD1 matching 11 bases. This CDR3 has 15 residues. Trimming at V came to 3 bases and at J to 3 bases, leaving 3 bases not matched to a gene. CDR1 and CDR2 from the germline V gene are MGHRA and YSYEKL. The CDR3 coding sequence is TGCGCCAGCAGCCAGCGGACAGGGGGCGACTATGGCTACACCTTC. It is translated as CASSQRTGGDYGYTF.

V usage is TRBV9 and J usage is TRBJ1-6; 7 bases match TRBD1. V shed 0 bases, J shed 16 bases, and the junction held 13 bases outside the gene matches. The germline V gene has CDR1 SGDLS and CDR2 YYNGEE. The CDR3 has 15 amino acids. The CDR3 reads CASSVGDLVQGPLHF. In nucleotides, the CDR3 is TGTGCCAGCAGCGTAGGGGACTTGGTACAGGGGCCTCTCCACTTT.

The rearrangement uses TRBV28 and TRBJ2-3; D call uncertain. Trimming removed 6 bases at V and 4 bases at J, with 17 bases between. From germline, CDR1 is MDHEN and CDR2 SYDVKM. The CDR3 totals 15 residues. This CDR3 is CASSPPTMGADTQYF. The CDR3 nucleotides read TGTGCCAGCAGCCCCCCAACCATGGGCGCAGATACGCAGTATTTT.

CDR3 DNA sequence: TGTGCCAGCAGCTTAGATCGGGAAGATACGCAGTATTTT. Residues: CASSLDREDTQYF. The V gene is TRBV11-2, the J gene TRBJ2-3; a possible D gene is TRBD2 (5 bases). Looked up from germline, CDR1 is SGHAT and CDR2 is FQNNGV. V was cut by 0 bases and J by 5 bases, with 6 bases left in between. This CDR3 is built from 13 residues.

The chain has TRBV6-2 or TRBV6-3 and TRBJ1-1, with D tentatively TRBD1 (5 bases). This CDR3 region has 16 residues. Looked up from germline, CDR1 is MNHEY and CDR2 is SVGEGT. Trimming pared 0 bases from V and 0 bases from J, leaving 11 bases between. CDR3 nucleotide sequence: TGTGCCAGCAGTTACTCGACCCGACAGATGAACACTGAAGCTTTCTTT. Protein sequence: CASSYSTRQMNTEAFF.

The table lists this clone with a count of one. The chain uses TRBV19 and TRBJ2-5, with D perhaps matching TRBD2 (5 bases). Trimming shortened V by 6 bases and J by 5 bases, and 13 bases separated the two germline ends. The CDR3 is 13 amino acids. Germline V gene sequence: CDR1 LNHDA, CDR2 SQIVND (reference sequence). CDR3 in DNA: TGTGCCAGTAGCAGTCAGACGGGGGAGACCCAGTACTTC. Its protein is CASSSQTGETQYF.

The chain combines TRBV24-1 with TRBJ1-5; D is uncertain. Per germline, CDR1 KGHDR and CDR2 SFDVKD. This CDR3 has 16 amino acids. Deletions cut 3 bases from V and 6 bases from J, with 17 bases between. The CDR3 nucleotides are TGTGCCACCAGTGATCTCAAAACAGTACTGGGTCAGCCCCAGCATTTT. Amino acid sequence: CATSDLKTVLGQPQHF.

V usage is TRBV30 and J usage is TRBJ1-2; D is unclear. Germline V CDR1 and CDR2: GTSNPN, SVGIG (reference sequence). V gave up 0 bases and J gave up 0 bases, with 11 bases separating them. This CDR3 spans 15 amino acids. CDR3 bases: TGTGCCTGGAGTGTACCGGGGATCGCTAACTATGGCTACACCTTC. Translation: CAWSVPGIANYGYTF.

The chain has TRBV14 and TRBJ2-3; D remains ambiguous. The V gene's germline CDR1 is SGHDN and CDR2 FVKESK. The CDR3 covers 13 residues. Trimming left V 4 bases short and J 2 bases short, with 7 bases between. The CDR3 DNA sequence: TGTGCCAGCAGCCTGGCTGACACAGATACGCAGTATTTT. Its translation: CASSLADTDTQYF.

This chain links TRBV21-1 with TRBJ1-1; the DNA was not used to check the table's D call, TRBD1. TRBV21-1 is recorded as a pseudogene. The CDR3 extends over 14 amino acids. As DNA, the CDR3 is TGTGCCAGCAGCAGCAGGGGAAGGTACACTGAAGCTTTCTTT. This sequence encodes CASSSRGRYTEAFF.

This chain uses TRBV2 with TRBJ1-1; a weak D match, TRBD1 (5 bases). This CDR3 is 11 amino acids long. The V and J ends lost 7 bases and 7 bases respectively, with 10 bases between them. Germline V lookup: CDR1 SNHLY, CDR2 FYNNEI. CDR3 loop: CASTLRGEAFF. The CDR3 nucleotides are TGTGCCAGCACCCTAAGGGGTGAAGCTTTCTTT.

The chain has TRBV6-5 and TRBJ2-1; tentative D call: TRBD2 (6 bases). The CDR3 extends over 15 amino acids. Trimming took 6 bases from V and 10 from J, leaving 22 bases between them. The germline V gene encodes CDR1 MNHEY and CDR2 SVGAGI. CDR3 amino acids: CASSFVGGPPREQFF. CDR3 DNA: TGTGCCAGCAGCTTTGTGGGGGGACCCCCTCGCGAGCAGTTCTTC.

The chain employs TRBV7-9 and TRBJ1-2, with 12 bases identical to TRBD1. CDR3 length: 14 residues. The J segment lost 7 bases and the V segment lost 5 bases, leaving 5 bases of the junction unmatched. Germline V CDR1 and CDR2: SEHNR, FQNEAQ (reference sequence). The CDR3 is CASSRDRGRIGYTF. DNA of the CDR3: TGTGCCAGCAGCAGGGACAGGGGGCGGATTGGCTACACCTTC.

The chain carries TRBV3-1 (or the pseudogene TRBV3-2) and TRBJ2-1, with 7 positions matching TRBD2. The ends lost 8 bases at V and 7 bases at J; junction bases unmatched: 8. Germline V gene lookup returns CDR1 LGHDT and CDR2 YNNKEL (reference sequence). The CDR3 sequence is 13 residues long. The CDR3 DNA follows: TGTGCCAGCGGGGGGGGACCTCGTAATGAGCAGTTCTTC. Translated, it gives CASGGGPRNEQFF.

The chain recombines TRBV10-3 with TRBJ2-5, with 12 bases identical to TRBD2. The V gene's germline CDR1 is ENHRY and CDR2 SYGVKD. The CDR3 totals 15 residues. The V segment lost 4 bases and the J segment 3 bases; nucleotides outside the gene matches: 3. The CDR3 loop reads CAISGRLAGEETQYF. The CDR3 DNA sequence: TGTGCCATCAGTGGTCGACTAGCGGGAGAAGAGACCCAGTACTTC.

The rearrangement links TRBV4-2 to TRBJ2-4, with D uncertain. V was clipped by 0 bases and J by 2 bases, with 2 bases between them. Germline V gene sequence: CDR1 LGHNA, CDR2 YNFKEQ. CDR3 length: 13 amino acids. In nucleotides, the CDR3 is TGTGCCAGCAGCCAAGATACCAAAAACATTCAGTACTTC. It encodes CASSQDTKNIQYF.

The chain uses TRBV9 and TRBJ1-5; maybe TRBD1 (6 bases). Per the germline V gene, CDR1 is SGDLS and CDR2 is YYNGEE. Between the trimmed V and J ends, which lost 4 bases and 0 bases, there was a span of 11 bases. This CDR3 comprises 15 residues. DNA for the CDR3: TGTGCCAGCAGCCCTGGACAGATTAGCAATCAGCCCCAGCATTTT. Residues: CASSPGQISNQPQHF.

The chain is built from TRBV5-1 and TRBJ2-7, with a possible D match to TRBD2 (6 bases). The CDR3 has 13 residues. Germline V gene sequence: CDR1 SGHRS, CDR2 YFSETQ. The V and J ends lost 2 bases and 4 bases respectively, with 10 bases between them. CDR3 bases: TGCGCCAGCAGCTTCGACCGGGGGTACGAGCAGTACTTC. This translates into CASSFDRGYEQYF.

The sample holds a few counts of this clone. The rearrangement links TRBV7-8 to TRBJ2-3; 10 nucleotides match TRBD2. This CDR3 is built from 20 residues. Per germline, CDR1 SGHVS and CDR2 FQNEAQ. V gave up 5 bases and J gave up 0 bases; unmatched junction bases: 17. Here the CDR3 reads CASSPRAGGIVRSSTDTQYF. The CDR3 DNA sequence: TGTGCCAGCAGCCCCAGAGCGGGGGGGATAGTCCGGTCTAGCACAGATACGCAGTATTTT. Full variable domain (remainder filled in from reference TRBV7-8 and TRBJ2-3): GAGVSQSPRYKVAKRGQDVALRCDPISGHVSLFWYQQALGQGPEFLTYFQNEAQLDKSGLPSDRFFAERPEGSVSTLKIQRTQQEDSAVYLCASSPRAGGIVRSSTDTQYFGPGTRLTVL.

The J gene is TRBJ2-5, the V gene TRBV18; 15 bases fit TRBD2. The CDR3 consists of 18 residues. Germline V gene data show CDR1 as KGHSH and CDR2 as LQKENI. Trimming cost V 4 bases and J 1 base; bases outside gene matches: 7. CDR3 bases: TGTGCCAGCTCACTCCCAAGGACTAGCGGGGGGGTCCAAGAGACCCAGTACTTC. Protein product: CASSLPRTSGGVQETQYF.